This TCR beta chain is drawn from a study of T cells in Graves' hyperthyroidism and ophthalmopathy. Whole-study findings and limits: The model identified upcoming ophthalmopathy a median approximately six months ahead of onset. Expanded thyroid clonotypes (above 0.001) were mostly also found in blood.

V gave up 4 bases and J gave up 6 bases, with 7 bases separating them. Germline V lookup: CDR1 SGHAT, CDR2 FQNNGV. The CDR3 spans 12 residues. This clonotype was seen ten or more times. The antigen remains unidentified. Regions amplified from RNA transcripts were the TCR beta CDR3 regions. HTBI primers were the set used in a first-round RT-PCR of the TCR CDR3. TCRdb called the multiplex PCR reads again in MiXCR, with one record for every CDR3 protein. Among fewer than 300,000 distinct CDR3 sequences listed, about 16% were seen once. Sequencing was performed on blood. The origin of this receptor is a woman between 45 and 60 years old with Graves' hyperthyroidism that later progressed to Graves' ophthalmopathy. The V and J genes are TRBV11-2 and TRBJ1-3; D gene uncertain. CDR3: CASSYSENTIYF. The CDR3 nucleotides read TGTGCCAGCAGCTATTCGGAAAACACCATATATTTT.